The 21 T cell receptor beta chains in this list originate from one sample, sequenced in a study of shared clonotypes between healthy human individuals. Measured with immunoSEQ multiplex PCR; TCRdb has only the in-frame clones, and not every one. The sample shows about 2.3 million clones, around 90% of them seen only once. The material sequenced was naive CD4+ T cells from PBMCs. Subset of the sample: CD45RA+ positively selected. All receptors come from a man between 18 and 35 years old in good health. Some clones in this sample may be carry-over from other donors' samples.

V usage is TRBV18 and J usage is TRBJ2-1; a possible D gene is TRBD2 (6 bases). In germline, CDR1 is KGHSH, CDR2 LQKENI. Trimming cost V 1 base and J 4 bases, with 23 bases left between them. The CDR3 extends over 19 amino acids. The CDR3: CASSPLNFPGTYLYNEQFF. In DNA, the CDR3 is TGTGCCAGCTCACCACTAAATTTCCCCGGGACTTACTTATACAATGAGCAGTTCTTC.

This clone came up a few times. This chain joins TRBV15 and TRBJ1-1; no firm D call. Germline CDR1 and CDR2: LNHNV and YYDKDF (reference sequence). This CDR3 has 14 amino acids. The V end lost 1 base, the J end lost 0 bases, and 6 bases lay between the germline ends. Here the CDR3 reads CATSRVIMNTEAFF. CDR3 coding DNA: TGTGCCACCAGCAGAGTTATCATGAACACTGAAGCTTTCTTT. The full variable domain, in which reference TRBV15 and TRBJ1-1 provide the parts outside the CDR3, is DAMVIQNPRYQVTQFGKPVTLSCSQTLNHNVMYWYQQKSSQAPKLLFHYYDKDFNNEADTPDNFQSRRPNTSFCFLDIRSPGLGDTAMYLCATSRVIMNTEAFFGQGTRLTVV.

V gene TRBV5-6 combines with J gene TRBJ1-5; D is perhaps TRBD1 (6 bases). V lost 2 bases to trimming and J lost 6 bases, with 12 bases between them. The CDR3 contains 14 residues. CDR1 is SGHDT and CDR2 is YYEEEE in the germline V gene. In DNA, the CDR3 is TGTGCCAGCAGCTTAAGGGGGATAGGTCAGCCCCAGCATTTT. This gives the protein CASSLRGIGQPQHF.

The CDR3 region is CASSPAWSSGNTIYF. The CDR3 region has the DNA TGTGCCAGCAGCCCAGCGTGGAGCTCTGGAAACACCATATATTTT. The chain recombines TRBV7-9 with TRBJ1-3; D is undetermined. Germline CDR1 and CDR2: SEHNR and FQNEAQ (reference sequence). Trimming left V 5 bases short and J 0 bases short, with 11 bases between. The CDR3 is made up of 15 amino acids.

Of note for this clone: The same CDR3 can be traced to other DNA sequences in this sample. The rearrangement uses TRBV2 and TRBJ2-7, with TRBD1 identical over 10 bases. Trimming at V came to 6 bases and at J to 1 base, leaving 3 bases not matched to a gene. Germline-derived CDR1 and CDR2 are SNHLY and FYNNEI. CDR3 size: 14 residues. The CDR3 reads CASRGQGLSYEQYF. DNA for the CDR3: TGTGCCAGCAGGGGACAGGGGCTATCCTACGAGCAGTACTTC.

The CDR3 nucleotides read TGTGCCAGCAGACCCCAGGGGATTGAGCAGTTCTTC. Its protein is CASRPQGIEQFF. This chain connects TRBV13 to TRBJ2-1, with D possibly TRBD1 on 6 matching bases. Germline assignment: CDR1 PRHDT and CDR2 FYEKMQ (reference sequence). The V and J ends lost 6 bases and 9 bases respectively, with 12 bases between them. This CDR3 spans 12 amino acids.

This clone came up a few times. This chain connects TRBV7-3 to TRBJ2-1; D tentatively fits TRBD1 or TRBD2 (5 bases each). V gave up 5 bases and J gave up 5 bases, with 16 bases separating them. The CDR3 loop spans 15 amino acids. Germline values: CDR1 SGHTA, CDR2 FQGTGA. The CDR3 here is CASSLTRDGNNEQFF. DNA of the CDR3: TGTGCCAGCAGCCTCACCAGGGACGGGAACAATGAGCAGTTCTTC.

This clone came up once. The chain uses TRBV28 and TRBJ2-1; 9 bases line up with TRBD2. The CDR3 is 15 residues long. V shed 5 bases and J 9 bases; nucleotides not matched to a gene: 11. CDR1 MDHEN and CDR2 SYDVKM come from the germline V gene. The CDR3 region has the DNA TGTGCCAGCAGTATGGATTTAGCGGGAGATGCTGAGCAGTTCTTC. Translating it yields CASSMDLAGDAEQFF.

This clone appeared a single time. The V and J genes are TRBV18 and TRBJ2-2; perhaps TRBD1 as D (6 bases). V lost 4 bases, J lost 4 bases, and 10 bases lay in between. Germline V gene sequence: CDR1 KGHSH, CDR2 LQKENI. The CDR3 covers 14 residues. The CDR3 sequence: CASSRDTFTGELFF. CDR3 nucleotide sequence: TGTGCCAGCTCACGGGACACCTTCACCGGGGAGCTGTTTTTT. Full variable domain (rest looked up from reference TRBV18 and TRBJ2-2): NAGVMQNPRHLVRRRGQEARLRCSPMKGHSHVYWYRQLPEEGLKFMVYLQKENIIDESGMPKERFSAEFPKEGPSILRIQQVVRGDSAAYFCASSRDTFTGELFFGEGSRLTVL.

The rearrangement links TRBV5-4 to TRBJ2-3; no reliable D call. The CDR3 contains 13 residues. Germline assignment: CDR1 SGHNT and CDR2 YYREEE (reference sequence). V was trimmed by 5 bases and J by 10 bases, leaving 17 bases between them. The CDR3 sequence: CASSPPDGLAQYF. The CDR3 DNA is TGTGCCAGCAGTCCCCCTGACGGGTTGGCGCAGTATTTT.

Details on this clone: Different DNA sequences within this sample yield the same CDR3. The rearrangement uses TRBV28 and TRBJ1-5, with D perhaps matching TRBD1 (6 bases). Germline assignment: CDR1 MDHEN and CDR2 SYDVKM. V was shortened by 2 bases and J by 5 bases, with 13 bases between the two germline ends. There are 15 residues in the CDR3. CDR3 protein: CASSLPGQGYQPQHF. The CDR3 DNA sequence: TGTGCCAGCAGTTTACCCGGTCAGGGGTATCAGCCCCAGCATTTT.

The genes are TRBV7-3 and TRBJ2-2, with 9 bases fitting TRBD1. The CDR3 contains 15 residues. From germline, CDR1 is SGHTA and CDR2 FQGTGA. The V segment lost 5 bases and the J segment 4 bases; nucleotides outside the gene matches: 5. The CDR3 coding sequence is TGTGCCAGCAGCGTACAGGGGGCAGGCACCGGGGAGCTGTTTTTT. It yields the protein CASSVQGAGTGELFF.

The chain recombines TRBV13 with TRBJ2-1, with 7 bases fitting TRBD2. CDR1 and CDR2 from the germline V gene are PRHDT and FYEKMQ (reference sequence). J lost 8 bases, V lost 5 bases, and 6 bases had no gene match. The CDR3 length is 13 residues. This CDR3 reads CASSQRGLHEQFF. Here the CDR3 DNA reads TGTGCCAGCAGCCAGCGGGGCTTACATGAGCAGTTCTTC.

Comment on this clone: Additional DNA sequences in this sample encode the identical CDR3. The chain combines TRBV6-6 with TRBJ1-5; 9 bases agree with TRBD1. The CDR3 loop spans 14 amino acids. The germline gives CDR1 MNHNY, CDR2 SVGAGI (reference sequence). The trim removed 7 bases at V and 2 bases at J, leaving 3 bases unmatched. The CDR3, as DNA: TGTGCCAGCACGGGACAGGGTCGCAATCAGCCCCAGCATTTT. It encodes CASTGQGRNQPQHF.

V and J are TRBV7-8 and TRBJ2-4, with TRBD1 as a possible D gene (5 bases). Germline CDR1 is SGHVS and CDR2 is FQNEAQ. The V and J ends lost 5 bases and 1 base respectively, with 9 bases between them. The CDR3 covers 14 residues. This CDR3 reads CASSPRGAKNIQYF. DNA of the CDR3: TGTGCCAGCAGCCCAAGGGGCGCCAAAAACATTCAGTACTTC. Looking up the rest from reference TRBV7-8 and TRBJ2-4 gives the full variable domain: GAGVSQSPRYKVAKRGQDVALRCDPISGHVSLFWYQQALGQGPEFLTYFQNEAQLDKSGLPSDRFFAERPEGSVSTLKIQRTQQEDSAVYLCASSPRGAKNIQYFGAGTRLSVL.

CDR3 protein: CASSLVAEAFF. CDR3 nucleotides: TGTGCCAGCAGCTTAGTGGCTGAAGCTTTCTTT. This chain links TRBV11-2 with TRBJ1-1; D not resolved. The V end lost 1 base, the J end lost 6 bases, and 3 bases lay between the germline ends. This CDR3 spans 11 amino acids. Per the germline V gene, CDR1 is SGHAT and CDR2 is FQNNGV. Based on the CDR3 plus reference TRBV11-2 and TRBJ1-1, the full variable domain is EAGVAQSPRYKIIEKRQSVAFWCNPISGHATLYWYQQILGQGPKLLIQFQNNGVVDDSQLPKDRFSAERLKGVDSTLKIQPAKLEDSAVYLCASSLVAEAFFGQGTRLTVV.

This chain joins TRBV5-1 and TRBJ2-7, with a possible D match to TRBD1 (6 bases). Germline V CDR1 and CDR2: SGHRS, YFSETQ. The ends were cut back, 4 bases at V and 5 bases at J, with 16 bases in the middle. This CDR3 contains 14 residues. CDR3 sequence reads: CASSRTQGWDEQYF. For the CDR3, the DNA is TGCGCCAGCAGCAGAACACAGGGTTGGGACGAGCAGTACTTC.

The chain is built from TRBV7-2 and TRBJ2-5, with 9 nucleotides matching TRBD2. The CDR3 length is 17 residues. After removal of 2 bases from V and 14 bases from J, the junction contained 21 bases not matched to a gene. Looked up from germline, CDR1 is SGHTA and CDR2 is FQGNSA. The CDR3 nucleotides are TGTGCCAGCAGCTTACGCCCTCGAATAGCGGGAGAAAGGGGCGAATACTTC. Translation gives CASSLRPRIAGERGEYF.

The chain joins TRBV27 to TRBJ2-7; D assignment may be TRBD1 or TRBD2 (7 bases each). V lost 4 bases to trimming and J lost 3 bases, with 16 bases between them. The CDR3 runs 15 residues. CDR1 is MNHEY and CDR2 is SMNVEV in the germline V gene (reference sequence). CDR3 loop: CASSSGGVAGYEQYF. For the CDR3, the DNA is TGTGCCAGCAGTTCAGGGGGGGTAGCTGGCTACGAGCAGTACTTC.

The chain uses TRBV7-9 and TRBJ2-4; 14 bases fit TRBD2. V was pared by 4 bases and J by 13 bases, with 21 bases of the junction left unmatched. Germline lookup yields CDR1 SEHNR and CDR2 FQNEAQ (reference sequence). The CDR3 consists of 19 residues. The CDR3 loop reads CASSSIAKPFGLAGGEQYF. The CDR3 DNA reads as TGTGCCAGCAGCTCAATCGCTAAACCTTTCGGACTAGCGGGAGGTGAGCAGTACTTC. The variable domain in full, completed from reference TRBV7-9 and TRBJ2-4, reads DTGVSQNPRHKITKRGQNVTFRCDPISEHNRLYWYRQTLGQGPEFLTYFQNEAQLEKSRLLSDRFSAERPKGSFSTLEIQRTEQGDSAMYLCASSSIAKPFGLAGGEQYFGAGTRLSVL.

Details on this clone: The same CDR3 also results from other DNA sequences found in this sample. V gene TRBV10-3 combines with J gene TRBJ2-1; 11 bases line up with TRBD2. The length of the CDR3 is 16 residues. The V gene's germline CDR1 is ENHRY and CDR2 SYGVKD. V lost 3 bases and J lost 4; bases outside the gene matches: 5. The CDR3 bases are TGTGCCATCAGTGAATCCGGGACTAGCGGTTACAATGAGCAGTTCTTC. It is translated as CAISESGTSGYNEQFF.